Given below is one T cell receptor (beta chain) in context. Its specific antigen is unknown. These data come from a study of CXCR3-negative and CXCR3-positive naive CD8 T cells (dated by TCRdb to between 2018 and 2021). About the study as a whole: In total, about 130 million TRB reads were obtained, which works out to roughly 1.5 +/- 0.3 million reads per library. Naive subsets from several donors and memory cells from 3 donors were included in the TRBV-TRBJ cluster analysis. The diversity and physicochemical repertoire analyses included 11 donors pooled from two independent experiments.

The CDR3 has 15 amino acids, counting the end cysteine and phenylalanine. The record lacks a DNA sequence. Per the germline V gene, SGHRS is the CDR1 and YFSETQ is the CDR2. Each CD8+ T cell subset was flow-sorted in triplicate, with roughly 310,000 cells per subset placed directly into RLT lysis buffer. To keep memory contaminants out, a stringent definition of naive CD8+ T cells was applied: CD45RO-CCR7+CD27+CD95-. Peripheral blood mononuclear cells were isolated from buffy coats by standard density gradient centrifugation. Naive CXCR3-negative and CXCR3-positive CD8+ T cells were flow-sorted using a FACSAria III. Total RNA was extracted from sorted cells using an RNeasy Mini Kit. Study-wide conclusions, independent of this receptor: TRBV-TRBJ usage was similar between naive CXCR3-negative and CXCR3-positive cells from the same donor, while memory cells showed distinct patterns. Because surface CD5, which has been linked to self-reactivity in mice, was comparable between naive subsets, TCR interaction strength was also inferred from TRB CDR3 physicochemical properties. Both naive subsets had comparably high repertoire diversity, while memory CD8+ T cells had much lower repertoire diversity. CXCR3 expression partially decreased after cryopreservation, so most assays used freshly isolated PBMCs. Compared with CXCR3-negative naive cells, CXCR3-positive naive cells had TRB CDR3s with higher hydrophobicity (lower Kidera factor 4), lower energy, and higher strength and volume indices.

The sequencer was a NextSeq 550. The Human TCR Profiling Kit (MiLaboratory) was used to prepare UMI-labeled 5' RACE TRB cDNA libraries. The full amount of extracted RNA was used for cDNA synthesis, and the full amount of resulting cDNA was used for PCR amplification. Libraries were prepared in parallel with an identical number of PCR cycles. For the original study's pipeline: With a requirement of at least two reads per UMI, MIGEC and MiXCR extracted about 50,000 +/- 10,000 unique UMI-labeled TRB cDNA molecules per library. On average, around 40,000 +/- 10,000 functional in-frame TRB CDR3 nucleotide clonotypes lacking stop codons were found per library. After downsampling to 5000 UMI-labeled TRB molecules per sample, diversity metrics, including normalized Shannon-Wiener and Chao1, were computed in VDJtools. For the central five CDR3 residues, VDJtools calculated physicochemical properties weighted by clonotype size, namely interaction energy, strength, volume and Kidera factor 4. Through TCRdb reprocessing, the reads give one entry per CDR3 protein sequence; DNA is omitted. None of the V and J calls come from the authors' own analysis; TCRdb made them. The sample table on file contains about 120,000 distinct CDR3 sequences. Together, the top ten hold about 0.35% of the sample.

Recombination connected TRBV5-1 to TRBJ2-7; TCRdb selects TRBD2, and the lack of DNA leaves this call unchecked. The receptor was derived from a human donor in good health. Some clones in this sample may be carry-over from other donors' samples. The sequenced sample was naive CXCR3+ CD8+ T cells from blood. What this sample's cell subset or site label stands for: CD45RO-CCR7+CD27+CD95- naive CD8+ T cells expressing CXCR3 (TNR3+). The CDR3 loop reads CASSQTSGGSHEQYF.